This is a list of T cell receptor beta chains from one sample in a study of T cells in Graves' hyperthyroidism and ophthalmopathy. TCRdb used MiXCR to reprocess the multiplex PCR reads, holding one entry per CDR3 protein. This table holds 200,000 to 250,000 distinct CDR3 sequences, about 16% found once. The sequencing sample was made of blood. The receptors were sampled from a young woman with Graves' ophthalmopathy. CDR3s include the opening cysteine and the closing phenylalanine or tryptophan. D genes are given only for firm matches. Expanded clones are given a class, and other clones once, few, many or no size at all.

>-|TRBV12-3/TRBV12-4|-|TRBJ1-4
CASSLRGVGEKLFF
TGTGCCAGCAGTTTGAGGGGCGTGGGAGAAAAACTGTTTTTT
>-|TRBV27|many|TRBJ1-6
CASSPGISSYNSPLHF
TGTGCCAGCAGTCCAGGGATTAGCTCCTATAATTCACCCCTCCACTTT
>-|TRBV6-1|-|TRBJ2-2
CASSTYRRQDTGELFF
TGTGCCAGCAGTACCTATCGGAGGCAGGACACCGGGGAGCTGTTTTTT
>-|TRBV3-1|many|TRBJ1-6
CASSQGLGTLGGSPLHF
TGTGCCAGCAGCCAAGGTTTGGGGACTCTGGGAGGTTCACCCCTCCACTTT
>-|TRBV7-9|many|TRBJ1-1
CASSLGILDTEAFF
TGTGCCAGCAGCTTAGGGATCTTGGATACTGAAGCTTTCTTT
>TRBD2|TRBV27|many|TRBJ2-7
CASSPRPGTSNHEQYF
TGTGCCAGCAGTCCACGTCCCGGGACTAGCAATCACGAGCAGTACTTC
>-|TRBV12-3/TRBV12-4|-|TRBJ2-7
CASSLQDMVQYF
TGTGCCAGCAGTTTACAAGACATGGTGCAGTACTTC
>TRBD1|TRBV20-1|many|TRBJ2-7
CSARTGTGSYEQYF
TGCAGTGCTAGAACCGGGACAGGGAGCTACGAGCAGTACTTC
>-|TRBV5-6|many|TRBJ1-2
CASSLGGGGYGYTF
TGTGCCAGCAGCTTGGGCGGGGGAGGCTATGGCTACACCTTC
>TRBD1|TRBV5-4|many|TRBJ1-5
CASSWDREAPQHF
TGTGCCAGCAGCTGGGACAGGGAGGCGCCCCAGCATTTT
>TRBD1|TRBV14|many|TRBJ2-5
CASRQTGGGETQYF
TGTGCCAGCAGGCAAACAGGGGGCGGCGAGACCCAGTACTTC
>TRBD2|TRBV25-1|many|TRBJ2-1
CASSDQTSGAYNEQFF
TGTGCCAGCAGTGATCAGACTAGCGGTGCCTACAATGAGCAGTTCTTC
>TRBD1|TRBV27|-|TRBJ2-1
CASSWGTGKFLGNEQFF
TGTGCCAGCAGTTGGGGGACAGGGAAGTTCCTCGGCAATGAGCAGTTCTTC
>-|TRBV12-3/TRBV12-4|many|TRBJ1-3
CASSLTFADSGNTIYF
TGTGCCAGCAGTCTGACCTTTGCAGACTCTGGAAACACCATATATTTT
>TRBD1|TRBV5-1|many|TRBJ1-2
CASSLARNGQGGGYTF
TGCGCCAGCAGCTTGGCCCGAAATGGACAGGGAGGTGGCTACACCTTC
>TRBD1|TRBV28|many|TRBJ2-7
CASSFLQGYSYEQYF
TGTGCCAGCAGTTTTTTACAGGGGTACTCCTACGAGCAGTACTTC
>-|TRBV6-1|few|TRBJ2-5
CASSITVSETQYF
TGTGCCAGCAGTATCACGGTATCTGAGACCCAGTACTTC
>-|TRBV9|few|TRBJ2-1
CASSAGLASYNEQFF
TGTGCCAGCAGCGCCGGTTTAGCCTCCTACAATGAGCAGTTCTTC
>-|TRBV3-1|many|TRBJ2-1
CASSQGWGGKSYNEQFF
TGTGCCAGCAGCCAGGGGTGGGGCGGGAAGTCCTACAATGAGCAGTTCTTC
>TRBD1|TRBV20-1|many|TRBJ2-7
CSASPLQGATVHEQYF
TGCAGTGCTAGCCCCCTACAGGGGGCGACTGTCCACGAGCAGTACTTC
>TRBD1|TRBV5-5|many|TRBJ1-2
CASSLGQGTLSYGYTF
TGTGCCAGCAGCTTGGGACAGGGGACCTTATCCTATGGCTACACCTTC
>-|TRBV13|many|TRBJ2-6
CASSLGEGANVLTF
TGTGCCAGCAGCTTAGGCGAAGGGGCCAACGTCCTGACTTTC
>-|TRBV5-1|many|TRBJ1-6
CASSLAMAGYSPLHF
TGCGCCAGCAGCTTGGCCATGGCAGGGTATTCACCCCTCCACTTT
>-|TRBV28|many|TRBJ1-2
CASSPQGSGGYTF
TGTGCCAGCAGTCCACAGGGTAGTGGTGGCTACACCTTC
>TRBD1|TRBV6-1|few|TRBJ2-5
CASSFGQVQETQYF
TGTGCCAGCAGTTTCGGACAGGTCCAAGAGACCCAGTACTTC
>-|TRBV6-2/TRBV6-3|many|TRBJ1-2
CASSYPVLGDHGYTF
TGTGCCAGCAGTTACCCGGTTCTGGGAGACCATGGCTACACCTTC
>TRBD2|TRBV2|many|TRBJ2-7
CASSGGTRGGQYF
TGTGCCAGCAGTGGAGGGACTAGAGGCGGGCAGTACTTC
>-|TRBV12-3/TRBV12-4|many|TRBJ2-7
CASSFGDGTYEQYF
TGTGCCAGCAGTTTCGGGGACGGTACCTACGAGCAGTACTTC
>TRBD2|TRBV5-1|many|TRBJ2-1
CASSRRLAGGFDEQFF
TGCGCCAGCAGCCGAAGACTAGCGGGGGGGTTTGATGAGCAGTTCTTC
>-|TRBV3-1|many|TRBJ2-3
CASSQTLPGRSTDTQYF
TGTGCCAGCAGCCAAACGCTACCGGGACGGAGCACAGATACGCAGTATTTT
>-|TRBV20-1|many|TRBJ2-3
CSASGLGDTQYF
TGCAGTGCTAGCGGGCTGGGAGATACGCAGTATTTT
>TRBD1|TRBV19|few|TRBJ1-4
CASSGDSLNEKLFF
TGTGCCAGTAGTGGGGACAGTCTTAATGAAAAACTGTTTTTT
>TRBD1|TRBV5-1|many|TRBJ1-2
CASSSNRGLDGYTF
TGCGCCAGCAGCTCAAACAGGGGGCTGGATGGCTACACCTTC
>TRBD2|TRBV7-9|-|TRBJ2-1
CASSFTSGEQSF
TGTGCCAGCAGCTTTACTAGCGGGGAGCAGTCCTTC
>TRBD1|TRBV7-2|-|TRBJ2-7
CASSPGQIYEQYF
TGTGCCAGCAGCCCGGGACAGATCTACGAGCAGTACTTC
>-|TRBV6-1|many|TRBJ1-1
CASTITGRTEAFF
TGTGCCAGCACCATAACGGGGCGCACTGAAGCTTTCTTT
>TRBD1|TRBV19|many|TRBJ1-1
CASSLDRGLTEAFF
TGCGCCAGCAGCTTGGACAGGGGGCTCACTGAAGCTTTCTTT
>-|TRBV19|many|TRBJ1-3
CASSPGSSSGNTIYF
TGTGCCAGTAGTCCAGGATCCTCCTCTGGAAACACCATATATTTT
>-|TRBV11-2|many|TRBJ2-2
CASSLRGELFF
TGTGCCAGCAGCTTGAGGGGGGAGCTGTTTTTT
>-|TRBV5-1|many|TRBJ2-7
CASSLAQPGVYEQYF
TGCGCCAGCAGCTTGGCCCAACCTGGGGTCTACGAGCAGTACTTC
>TRBD2|TRBV4-3|few|TRBJ2-7
CASSLLSSGTYEQYF
TGCGCCAGCAGCCTCCTCAGTAGCGGGACTTACGAGCAGTACTTC
>-|TRBV7-9|many|TRBJ1-6
CASSPRESYGANSPLHF
TGTGCCAGCAGCCCCCGGGAGTCTTATGGGGCCAATTCACCCCTCCACTTT
>-|TRBV18|many|TRBJ1-5
CASSPSRDQPQHF
TGTGCCAGCTCACCAAGCAGGGATCAGCCCCAGCATTTT
>-|TRBV2|many|TRBJ1-6
CASTPQGGDSPLHF
TGTGCCAGCACCCCACAGGGAGGGGATTCACCCCTCCACTTT
>TRBD1|TRBV7-6|many|TRBJ2-1
CASSFTTGDAYNEQFF
TGTGCCAGCAGCTTTACCACAGGGGATGCCTACAATGAGCAGTTCTTC
>TRBD1|TRBV28|-|TRBJ1-4
CASSPPGTGVEKLFF
TGTGCCAGCAGTCCCCCCGGGACAGGGGTCGAAAAACTGTTTTTT
>TRBD1|TRBV20-1|many|TRBJ1-2
CSAPGLGQVTNYGYTF
TGCAGTGCCCCCGGGTTGGGACAGGTTACTAACTATGGCTACACCTTC
>-|TRBV13|many|TRBJ2-5
CASSLQGRRETQYF
TGTGCCAGCAGCTTACAGGGGCGGCGAGAGACCCAGTACTTC
>TRBD1|TRBV11-2|-|TRBJ2-3
CASSLVQGAGDRSTQYF
TGTGCCAGCAGCTTAGTACAGGGGGCGGGTGATCGGTCTACGCAGTATTTT
>TRBD2|TRBV7-2|many|TRBJ2-7
CASSLATTSGKQQYF
TGTGCCAGCAGCTTAGCGACTACTAGCGGGAAACAGCAGTACTTC
>-|TRBV20-1|many|TRBJ2-1
CSEGVYNEQFF
TGCAGCGAGGGGGTCTACAATGAGCAGTTCTTC
>-|TRBV7-2|many|TRBJ1-2
CASREAGSYEGYTF
TGTGCCAGCAGGGAAGCCGGCAGCTACGAGGGCTACACCTTC
>TRBD1|TRBV5-4|many|TRBJ2-5
CASSSGQMKETQYF
TGTGCCAGCAGCTCGGGACAGATGAAAGAGACCCAGTACTTC
>TRBD1|TRBV5-1|many|TRBJ1-2
CASSFPGQGDGYTF
TGCGCCAGCAGCTTCCCGGGACAGGGGGACGGCTACACCTTC